This T cell receptor (beta chain) was identified in a study of T cells expressing NK-cell markers. Study context: The eight sequenced donors comprised seven who were HCMV-seropositive and one who was seronegative.

Regarding this clonotype: Its matching antigen is unknown.

UMIs accompanied the 5'RACE template switching by which TCR beta cDNA was made. With the 5' RACE reads reprocessed, TCRdb shows one record per CDR3 protein and no DNA. This sample's table reports about 150,000 distinct CDR3 sequences. Study-level results: Once again these clonotypes came out on top in the CD3+CD56-NKG2C+ fraction of a few donors. For a handful of donors, the dominant NKG2C+ clonotypes made up roughly 1.0-7.0% of their CD8+ T cells.

Material for sequencing was blood T cells: a sorted CD56 or NKG2C T cell subset, CD4+ or CD8+ T cells, or bulk PBMC T cells (not recorded which). The origin of this receptor is a woman in her forties or fifties in good health.

The chain's CDR3 is CASSDSIEQFF. The chain links TRBV6-4 to TRBJ2-1. There are 11 residues in the CDR3. Germline loops: CDR1 MRHNA, CDR2 SNTAGT.